This T cell receptor beta chain was identified in a study of T-cell memory formation after mild COVID-19. Study-wide background: Each donor largely had its own TCR clusters.

Trimming stripped 2 bases from V and 9 bases from J, with 14 bases between. In germline, CDR1 is DFQATT, CDR2 SNEGSKA (reference sequence). CDR3 length: 14 amino acids. TCRdb redid the calling of the 5' RACE reads with MiXCR, one entry per CDR3 protein. The sample carries hundreds of thousands of distinct CDR3 sequences, roughly 13% recorded once. This clonotype was detected a few times. The target antigen is unknown. Whole-study findings and limits: Prior to infection, memory already included some responding clones, suggesting cross-reactive memory joined.

The chain employs TRBV20-1 and TRBJ1-6; TRBD1 is a possible D gene (6 bases). The TCR originated in a man younger than 35 who had mild COVID-19 (a few samples of this study predate the infection). Cell type and time point are not known. The specimen sequenced was PBMCs or a T cell subset sorted from them (not recorded which). The CDR3 loop is CSARRRDMGSPLHF. CDR3 bases: TGCAGTGCTAGACGAAGGGACATGGGTTCACCCCTCCACTTT.